These T cell receptor beta chains were read from a single sample in a study of T cells in localized non-small cell lung cancer. Produced via immunoSEQ multiplex PCR; TCRdb's table is partial and in-frame only. This table has roughly 25,000 clones, around 85% appearing once. The material sequenced was peripheral blood, taken before any cancer treatment. The origin of the receptors is a male donor at least 60 years old with stage II squamous cell lung carcinoma. The CDR3 runs from the conserved cysteine through the conserved F or W. The D gene is left open where the match is weak.

TRBV2	TRBD1	TRBJ2-7	CASSGSLGQGTYEQYF
TRBV5-6	-	TRBJ1-3	CASSLSRARGNTIYF
TRBV30	-	TRBJ1-4	CAWSRRQANEKLFF
TRBV7-3	TRBD2	TRBJ2-5	CASSPTSGGRQTQYF
TRBV5-8	-	TRBJ2-2	CASSWWGANTGELFF
TRBV6-5	-	TRBJ2-7	CASSRQLSYEQYF
TRBV7-7	-	TRBJ2-3	CASSLSYGDTQYF
TRBV20-1	-	TRBJ1-2	CSAGEVDGYTF
TRBV27	TRBD1	TRBJ1-5	CASSSTGETSNQPQHF
TRBV7-2	TRBD1	TRBJ1-1	CASSLKGARGNTEAFF
TRBV18	-	TRBJ2-2	CASSPVAGKGGELFF
TRBV5-6	-	TRBJ2-7	CASSLNYEQYF
TRBV20-1	-	TRBJ1-2	CRPDGDYGYAF
TRBV5-4	TRBD2	TRBJ2-3	CASSRGGEVRTDTQYF
TRBV7-2	TRBD1	TRBJ1-4	CASSLLRDRGEKLFF
TRBV5-8	-	TRBJ1-2	CASSPGLYGYTF
TRBV6-1	-	TRBJ2-6	CASTISRSGANVLTF
TRBV4-2	-	TRBJ2-3	CASSQDGTSPDTQYF
TRBV10-3	TRBD2	TRBJ2-3	CAISPGLAGVTDTQYF
TRBV7-9	TRBD1	TRBJ2-2	CASSPGGPNTGELFF
TRBV19	-	TRBJ1-5	CASSRQPWANNQPQHF
TRBV25-1	-	TRBJ1-3	CASSGQNSGNTIYF
TRBV19	-	TRBJ1-1	CASSRSQTSNTEAFF
TRBV11-2	-	TRBJ1-1	CASSAQGNTEAFF
TRBV5-1	TRBD1	TRBJ2-2	CASSLGDRENTGELFF
TRBV13	TRBD1	TRBJ2-1	CASSPYQQGVGEQFF
TRBV10-3	-	TRBJ1-1	CAISELGTYTEAFF
TRBV18	TRBD1	TRBJ1-1	CASSPTRLDRGTEAFF
TRBV5-8	-	TRBJ1-2	CASSAQGYGYTF
TRBV7-3	TRBD1	TRBJ2-1	CASSLTRGTGQINEQFF
TRBV9	-	TRBJ2-7	CASSQGPARGYEQYF
TRBV6-1	TRBD1	TRBJ2-7	CASSEVWGTATYEQYF
TRBV29-1	-	TRBJ1-2	CSVLGGSIYGYTF
TRBV29-1	-	TRBJ1-1	CSVGREDTEAFF
TRBV6-1	TRBD1	TRBJ1-3	CASRTGTGGNTIYF
TRBV9	-	TRBJ1-1	CASSVFGGMNTEAFF
TRBV2	-	TRBJ1-1	CASRKGTVNTEAFF
TRBV6-6	TRBD2	TRBJ2-1	CASSLQAGKKDEQFF
TRBV27	TRBD2	TRBJ2-7	CASSLSGGNEQYF
TRBV28	-	TRBJ2-7	CASSFTAMREQYF
TRBV7-9	-	TRBJ2-7	CASSRGQGDIYEQYF
TRBV10-3	-	TRBJ2-3	CAISEGVGGYTQYF
TRBV5-4	-	TRBJ2-3	CASSLRTVSTDTQYF
TRBV6-5	-	TRBJ1-2	CASLDTAYGYTF
TRBV7-2	-	TRBJ2-2	CASSLRGAWPSDTGELFF
TRBV19	TRBD1	TRBJ1-1	CASSTTRQGTEAFF
TRBV5-1	TRBD1	TRBJ1-2	CASSGGQGTSYGYTF
TRBV7-9	-	TRBJ2-7	CASSRDGGEQYF
TRBV5-1	-	TRBJ2-3	CASSLSGVADTQYF
TRBV7-2	-	TRBJ2-1	CASSLAGSLSYNEQFF
TRBV27	-	TRBJ2-5	CASRRSTVPETQYF
TRBV19	TRBD1	TRBJ2-7	CASSGDRGYEQYF
TRBV5-4	TRBD2	TRBJ2-5	CASSVGTSGQETQYF
TRBV19	-	TRBJ1-3	CASRSPGRQSGNTIYF
TRBV28	-	TRBJ2-1	CASSLTVSSYNEQFF
TRBV7-2	TRBD2	TRBJ2-3	CASSLNLVAAGGPNLHF
TRBV11-2	-	TRBJ2-7	CASSLDAGASYEQYF